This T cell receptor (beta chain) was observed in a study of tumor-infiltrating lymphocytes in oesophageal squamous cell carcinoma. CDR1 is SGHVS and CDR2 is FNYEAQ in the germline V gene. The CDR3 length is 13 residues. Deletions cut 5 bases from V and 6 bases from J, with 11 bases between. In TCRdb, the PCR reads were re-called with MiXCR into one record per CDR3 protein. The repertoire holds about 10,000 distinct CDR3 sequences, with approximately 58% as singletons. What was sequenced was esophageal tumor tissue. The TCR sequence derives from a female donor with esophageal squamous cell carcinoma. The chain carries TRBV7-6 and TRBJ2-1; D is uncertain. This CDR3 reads CASSPSRSNEQFF. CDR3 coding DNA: TGTGCCAGCAGCCCTTCACGGAGCAATGAGCAGTTCTTC.